Following are 28 T cell receptor beta chains from one sample sequenced in a study of T cells after yellow fever vaccination. TCRdb used MiXCR to reprocess the 5' RACE reads, holding one entry per CDR3 protein. The sample contains about 140,000 distinct CDR3 sequences, around 7.7% of which appear only once. The sequences come from CD4+ T cells sorted from PBMCs, collected 5 days after the yellow fever booster vaccination. The receptors originated from a man under 40 who received the YFV17D yellow fever vaccine.

This clonotype occurred many times. The chain uses TRBV15 and TRBJ2-1, with D tentatively TRBD1 (5 bases). Germline V gives CDR1 LNHNV, CDR2 YYDKDF (reference sequence). The CDR3 is 16 amino acids. V lost 1 base to trimming and J lost 2 bases, with 12 bases between them. The CDR3 region is CATSRGGKPAYNEQFF. In DNA, the CDR3 is TGTGCCACCAGCAGAGGGGGCAAACCGGCCTACAATGAGCAGTTCTTC.

This clonotype was recorded at least ten times. The genes are TRBV4-3 and TRBJ2-7, with D possibly being TRBD1 or TRBD2 (5 bases each). Germline V gene sequence: CDR1 LGHNA, CDR2 YSLEER. The length of the CDR3 is 15 residues. V was clipped by 1 base and J by 2 bases, with 12 bases between them. CDR3 amino acids: CASSQAWDGAYEQYF. CDR3 bases: TGCGCCAGCAGCCAAGCCTGGGACGGAGCCTACGAGCAGTACTTC.

J is TRBJ2-7 and V is TRBV28; D is possibly TRBD1 or TRBD2 (5 bases each). Deletions cut 4 bases from V and 6 bases from J, with 16 bases between. The CDR3 has 14 amino acids. CDR1 and CDR2 from the germline V gene are MDHEN and SYDVKM. CDR3 sequence: CASSSGTGLREQYF. The DNA for the CDR3 is TGTGCCAGCAGTTCCGGGACCGGGCTGCGCGAGCAGTACTTC.

This clonotype has ten or more counts. The gene calls are TRBV24-1 and TRBJ2-1, with 14 bases aligning to TRBD2. This CDR3 region has 16 residues. CDR1 is KGHDR and CDR2 is SFDVKD in the germline V gene. J gave up 8 bases and V 3 bases, and 5 bases lay outside the gene matches. CDR3 amino acids: CATSDGTSGSRDEQFF. CDR3 sequence (DNA): TGTGCCACCAGTGATGGGACTAGCGGGAGTAGGGATGAGCAGTTCTTC.

This clonotype was picked up many times. V usage is TRBV28 and J usage is TRBJ2-3; 11 bases align to TRBD1. The CDR3 covers 16 residues. After removal of 7 bases from V and 8 bases from J, the junction contained 14 bases not matched to a gene. Germline CDR1 and CDR2: MDHEN and SYDVKM. In nucleotides, the CDR3 is TGTGCCAGCACCTCCCCCGGCGGGACAGGGGGGTTTACGCAGTATTTT. It is translated as CASTSPGGTGGFTQYF.

The rearrangement uses TRBV6-5 and TRBJ2-1, with D possibly matching TRBD1 (5 bases). In germline, CDR1 is MNHEY, CDR2 SVGAGI. V was pared by 4 bases and J by 6 bases, with 10 bases between. The CDR3 runs to 13 residues. The CDR3 region is CASSFRQPNEQFF. Written as DNA, the CDR3 is TGTGCCAGCAGTTTTCGACAGCCCAATGAGCAGTTCTTC.

The genes are TRBV10-3 and TRBJ2-5, with 15 positions matching TRBD2. The CDR3 is 23 residues long. CDR1 ENHRY and CDR2 SYGVKD come from the germline V gene. The V segment lost 6 bases and the J segment 0 bases; nucleotides outside the gene matches: 23. This chain's CDR3 is CAISPGTGGLGTSGRPYQETQYF. Written as DNA, the CDR3 is TGTGCCATCAGCCCCGGGACAGGGGGACTAGGGACTAGCGGGAGGCCGTACCAAGAGACCCAGTACTTC.

In this sample, this clonotype turned up many times. The rearrangement uses TRBV7-2 and TRBJ1-2, with D perhaps TRBD1 (6 bases). V was shortened by 0 bases and J by 8 bases, with 19 bases between the two germline ends. The CDR3 is 16 residues long. The V gene's germline CDR1 is SGHTA and CDR2 FQGNSA. The CDR3 loop is CASSLAISRGFGGYTF. Written as DNA, the CDR3 is TGTGCCAGCAGCTTAGCCATATCCAGGGGATTTGGGGGCTACACCTTC.

This clonotype has at least ten counts. The chain joins TRBV30 to TRBJ2-4, with 8 bases that match TRBD2. V shed 2 bases, J shed 7 bases, and the junction held 7 bases outside the gene matches. The V gene's germline CDR1 is GTSNPN and CDR2 SVGIG (reference sequence). The CDR3 totals 14 residues. The CDR3 loop is CAWSRAGAGNIQYF. The CDR3 DNA reads as TGTGCCTGGAGTAGAGCGGGAGCAGGGAACATTCAGTACTTC.

This clonotype showed up many times. The chain uses TRBV12-3 or TRBV12-4 and TRBJ2-2; 9 bases fit TRBD1. The CDR3 is 15 residues long. The junction had 9 bases not matched to a gene; V was cut back by 6 bases and J by 7 bases. This CDR3 is CASRAGTGYVGELFF. Written as DNA, the CDR3 is TGTGCCAGCAGGGCCGGGACAGGGTACGTCGGGGAGCTGTTTTTT.

This clonotype was detected many times. The CDR3 region is CSARVGGDNEQFF. In nucleotides, the CDR3 is TGCAGTGCTAGGGTGGGGGGAGACAATGAGCAGTTCTTC. The chain combines TRBV20-1 with TRBJ2-1, with D possibly TRBD2 on 6 matching bases. The CDR3 is made up of 13 amino acids. Germline V lookup: CDR1 DFQATT, CDR2 SNEGSKA (reference sequence). V was trimmed by 3 bases and J by 5 bases, leaving 11 bases between them.

This clonotype was counted between two and nine times. The V call is TRBV20-1, the J call TRBJ1-4; possibly TRBD1 for D (5 bases). The CDR3 is 15 amino acids. V was cut by 3 bases and J by 0 bases, with 11 bases left in between. Per germline, CDR1 DFQATT and CDR2 SNEGSKA (reference sequence). This CDR3 is CSASGVGATNEKLFF. The DNA of the CDR3 is TGCAGTGCTAGTGGGGTAGGGGCAACTAATGAAAAACTGTTTTTT.

This clonotype was counted at least ten times. V gene TRBV28 combines with J gene TRBJ2-1, with TRBD2 matching over 13 bases. This CDR3 is built from 16 residues. The ends lost 6 bases at V and 9 bases at J; junction bases unmatched: 11. Germline CDR1 MDHEN, CDR2 SYDVKM. The CDR3 region has the DNA TGTGCCAGCAGCTCAGGACTAGCGGGAGTGAATGCTGAGCAGTTCTTC. Translated: CASSSGLAGVNAEQFF.

This clonotype was counted ten times or more. The CDR3 is CAIGLAGVGETQYF. As DNA, the CDR3 is TGTGCCATCGGACTAGCGGGAGTCGGAGAGACCCAGTACTTC. The chain employs TRBV21-1 and TRBJ2-5; no DNA check was done on the table's D call, TRBD2. TRBV21-1 is classified as a pseudogene. The length of the CDR3 is 14 residues.

This clonotype has a handful of counts. The V and J genes are TRBV7-7 and TRBJ2-3; 8 positions match TRBD1. Trimming took 5 bases from V and 1 from J; bases not matched to a gene: 20. The CDR3 runs to 20 residues. Looked up from germline, CDR1 is SSHAT and CDR2 is FNYEAQ (reference sequence). The CDR3: CASSPEGGRGRFGGTDTQYF. The CDR3, as DNA: TGTGCCAGCAGCCCCGAAGGCGGCAGGGGGCGATTTGGGGGCACAGATACGCAGTATTTT.

This clonotype was seen ten or more times. The chain has TRBV28 and TRBJ2-2; 10 bases agree with TRBD2. Germline CDR1 reads MDHEN; CDR2 reads SYDVKM. The trim removed 4 bases at V and 6 bases at J, leaving 8 bases unmatched. CDR3 size: 16 residues. The CDR3 protein is CASSSGSGGRSGELFF. Written as DNA, the CDR3 is TGTGCCAGCAGTTCCGGTAGCGGGGGGCGGTCCGGGGAGCTGTTTTTT.

This clonotype was recorded many times. The V and J genes are TRBV25-1 and TRBJ2-2, with 8 nucleotides matching TRBD1. The length of the CDR3 is 16 residues. Trimming cost V 6 bases and J 3 bases; bases outside gene matches: 9. CDR1 is MGHDK and CDR2 is SYGVNS in the germline V gene. CDR3 sequence reads: CASRVRQGLDTGELFF. The CDR3 DNA reads TGTGCCAGCAGAGTCCGACAGGGGCTGGACACCGGGGAGCTGTTTTTT.

The sample holds many counts of this clonotype. The genes are TRBV29-1 and TRBJ2-1, with D tentatively TRBD1 or TRBD2 (5 bases each). V was cut by 3 bases and J by 8 bases, with 11 bases left in between. The CDR3 is made up of 12 amino acids. From germline, CDR1 is SQVTM and CDR2 ANQGSEA. The CDR3 spells CSVEGVRDEQFF. The CDR3 DNA reads as TGCAGCGTTGAGGGGGTTAGGGATGAGCAGTTCTTC.

Many counts were recorded for this clonotype. J is TRBJ2-1 and V is TRBV20-1; the match to TRBD2 covers 8 bases. V gave up 2 bases and J gave up 8 bases; unmatched junction bases: 8. The CDR3 is made up of 14 amino acids. From germline, CDR1 is DFQATT and CDR2 SNEGSKA (reference sequence). CDR3: CSARKAGGRDEQFF. The DNA of the CDR3 is TGCAGTGCTAGAAAGGCGGGGGGTAGGGATGAGCAGTTCTTC.

Many counts were recorded for this clonotype. V gene TRBV7-3 combines with J gene TRBJ2-6, with D uncertain. V lost 1 base to trimming and J lost 0 bases, with 4 bases between them. There are 15 residues in the CDR3. From germline, CDR1 is SGHTA and CDR2 FQGTGA. This CDR3 is CASSLSHSGANVLTF. The CDR3 DNA is TGTGCCAGCAGCTTAAGTCACTCTGGGGCCAACGTCCTGACTTTC.

This clonotype was detected many times. The chain recombines TRBV6-5 with TRBJ2-7; 9 bases agree with TRBD2. J was trimmed by 5 bases and V by 0 bases; bases with no gene match: 11. The CDR3 extends over 17 amino acids. Germline CDR1 and CDR2: MNHEY and SVGAGI. The CDR3 nucleotides read TGTGCCAGCAGTTACTCATTTGGGCTAGCGGGGAGTAACGAGCAGTACTTC. Translation: CASSYSFGLAGSNEQYF.

This clonotype was picked up a small number of times. Germline and junction disagree at one end, which may indicate a read error. The chain is built from TRBV18 and TRBJ2-5; perhaps TRBD2 as D (5 bases). Germline V CDR1 and CDR2: KGHSH, LQKENI. This CDR3 is 13 amino acids long. CDR3 DNA: TGTGCCAACTCACCGGGATTCCAAGAGACCCAGTACTTC. Its protein is CANSPGFQETQYF.

As to this clonotype: A clone one base away is much larger, so this may be a read error. V and J are TRBV7-7 and TRBJ2-5; 12 nucleotides align to TRBD2. CDR3 size: 17 residues. The germline gives CDR1 SSHAT, CDR2 FNYEAQ (reference sequence). CDR3 DNA sequence: TGTGCTACCAGCTTAGTAAAACTAGCGGGAGGCTCAGAGACCCAGTACTTC. It codes for CATSLVKLAGGSETQYF.

As to this clonotype: No conserved phenylalanine or tryptophan is present at the end of the CDR3, so a read error is the likely explanation. The DNA is left out, because the CDR3 cannot be placed on it with certainty; the CDR3 is given as TCRdb lists it. The gene calls are TRBV12-3 or TRBV12-4 and TRBJ1-6. The CDR3 is 15 residues long, ends included. The CDR3 spells CTSSEDTPFKSALLP.

This clonotype was recorded many times. The CDR3 DNA is TGTGCCAGCAGCTTGTTTGCCGCAGGACCCCAGCCCCAGCATTTT. Its protein is CASSLFAAGPQPQHF. The chain is built from TRBV5-5 and TRBJ1-5; D is unclear. The CDR3 is made up of 15 amino acids. V lost 1 base, J lost 7 bases, and 15 bases lay in between. The germline gives CDR1 SGHKS, CDR2 YYEKEE (reference sequence).

Details on this clonotype: One base away lies a much larger clone, so this may be a sequencing read error. The chain has TRBV20-1 and TRBJ2-5; D remains ambiguous. Germline CDR1 and CDR2: DFQATT and SNEGSKA (reference sequence). The length of the CDR3 is 11 residues. In DNA form, the CDR3 reads TGCTGTGCTGCGGTCCAAGAGACCCAGTACTTC. This codes for CCAAVQETQYF.

The rearrangement uses TRBV28 and TRBJ2-2, with a weak D call TRBD2 (7 bases). The CDR3 runs 14 residues. From germline, CDR1 is MDHEN and CDR2 SYDVKM. Trimming removed 11 bases at V and 4 bases at J, with 17 bases between. DNA for the CDR3: TGTGCCGGGGGCACGGGAGGACTCACCGGGGAGCTGTTTTTT. It is translated as CAGGTGGLTGELFF.

V is TRBV4-3 and J is TRBJ2-7; no firm D call. The CDR3 has 15 residues. The V and J ends lost 0 bases and 3 bases respectively, with 12 bases between them. The germline V gene encodes CDR1 LGHNA and CDR2 YSLEER. CDR3 nucleotide sequence: TGCGCCAGCAGCCAAGAGGCCACAGCCCGCTACGAGCAGTACTTC. Translated: CASSQEATARYEQYF.